The 14 T cell receptor beta chains in this list originate from one sample, sequenced in a study of post-analysis software for immune sequencing data. Broader study findings: With TRBV5-6, TRBV5-1 and TRBV20-1 included, about five TRBV segments were more frequent in patients than in controls.

These TCRs' antigens remain unknown. TCR beta cDNA libraries had unique molecular identifiers. TCRdb re-called the PCR reads with MiXCR, one entry per CDR3 protein. Among about 560,000 distinct CDR3 sequences listed, roughly two fifths were seen once. Sequences were obtained from blood. Source of these receptors: a girl aged 5-17 years with multiple sclerosis.

The chain employs TRBV2 and TRBJ2-7, with D unresolved. Germline values: CDR1 SNHLY, CDR2 FYNNEI. The CDR3 runs to 14 residues. The V gene lost 0 bases and the J gene lost 3 bases, with 9 bases spanning the gap. This CDR3 reads CASSEAGSFYEQYF. DNA for the CDR3: TGTGCCAGCAGTGAAGCAGGATCCTTCTACGAGCAGTACTTC.

The table lists this clonotype with a few counts. A clone one base away is much larger, so this may be a read error. The V gene is TRBV11-2, the J gene TRBJ2-1; D remains unclear. The J call may not be correct, given that the DNA end is closer to TRBJ2-7. The V gene's germline CDR1 is SGHAT and CDR2 FQNNGV. The CDR3 is made up of 13 amino acids. The chain's CDR3 is CASSPSSYNEQYF. Here the CDR3 DNA reads TGTGCCAGCAGCCCCAGCTCCTACAATGAGCAGTACTTC.

The chain couples TRBV7-2 to TRBJ2-7, with 10 bases lining up with TRBD2. Germline CDR1 is SGHTA and CDR2 is FQGNSA. V lost 0 bases, J lost 4 bases, and 3 bases stayed unmatched. The CDR3 sequence is 15 residues long. The CDR3 loop reads CASSLALAGKYEQYF. CDR3 in DNA: TGTGCCAGCAGCTTAGCACTAGCGGGGAAGTACGAGCAGTACTTC. The full variable domain, rest sourced from reference TRBV7-2 and TRBJ2-7, is GAGVSQSPSNKVTEKGKDVELRCDPISGHTALYWYRQSLGQGLEFLIYFQGNSAPDKSGLPSDRFSAERTGGSVSTLTIQRTQQEDSAVYLCASSLALAGKYEQYFGPGTRLTVT.

J is TRBJ2-1 and V is TRBV20-1, with 12 bases matching TRBD2. The CDR3 is 15 residues long. The V gene end was trimmed by 5 bases and the J gene end by 1 base; junction bases not matched to a gene: 3. Germline lookup yields CDR1 DFQATT and CDR2 SNEGSKA (reference sequence). The CDR3 loop is CSAPTSGSSYNEQFF. The CDR3 DNA is TGCAGTGCTCCGACTAGCGGGAGTTCCTACAATGAGCAGTTCTTC.

Worth noting for this clonotype: A much larger clone sits a single nucleotide away, making a read error possible. The rearrangement links TRBV7-9 to TRBJ2-5; D not certain. The CDR3 covers 13 residues. Germline V gives CDR1 SEHNR, CDR2 FQNEAQ (reference sequence). Trimming removed 3 bases at V and 0 bases at J, with 5 bases between. The CDR3 reads CASSFTYQETQYF. The CDR3 DNA sequence: TGTGCCAGCAGCTTCACGTACCAAGAGACCCAGTACTTC.

This clonotype was picked up a small number of times. This chain connects TRBV12-3 or TRBV12-4 to TRBJ2-5; 11 nucleotides match TRBD1. The J call is uncertain, as TRBJ2-7 better fits the DNA end. The CDR3 length is 17 residues. As DNA, the CDR3 is TGTGCCAGCAGTTTTTGGGGACCCGGGACAGGGGGGTTCGAGCAGTACTTC. Amino acid sequence: CASSFWGPGTGGFEQYF.

The genes are TRBV5-6 and TRBJ2-4, with 7 bases matching TRBD1. The closer fit of TRBJ2-5 to the DNA end suggests the J call may be wrong. This CDR3 spans 15 amino acids. Looked up from germline, CDR1 is SGHDT and CDR2 is YYEEEE. The CDR3 loop is CASSLVGTAQETQYF. CDR3 nucleotide sequence: TGTGCCAGCAGCTTGGTGGGGACAGCGCAAGAGACCCAGTACTTC.

This clonotype was observed many times. The J gene is TRBJ1-1, the V gene TRBV12-3 or TRBV12-4; tentative D call: TRBD1 (6 bases). CDR3 length: 11 residues. Trimming removed 5 bases at V and 9 bases at J, with 10 bases between. DNA for the CDR3: TGTGCCAGCAGTACAGGGTTTAAAGCTTTCTTT. Protein product: CASSTGFKAFF.

This clonotype was observed a handful of times. J is TRBJ1-1 and V is TRBV4-1, with 8 positions matching TRBD1. The CDR3 is made up of 16 amino acids. V lost 3 bases, J lost 3 bases, and 9 bases stayed unmatched. Per the germline V gene, CDR1 is MGHRA and CDR2 is YSYEKL. For the CDR3, the DNA is TGCGCCAGCAGCCAGATGGACAGGGTTCTCTACACTGAAGCTTTCTTT. As protein: CASSQMDRVLYTEAFF.

The rearrangement links TRBV6-1 to TRBJ2-3; unclear D gene. The germline V gene has CDR1 MNHNS and CDR2 SASEGT. CDR3 size: 15 residues. The V end was cut by 2 bases, the J end by 5 bases, with 14 bases between. This CDR3 reads CASSEQLVARDTQYF. DNA of the CDR3: TGTGCCAGCAGTGAACAACTGGTTGCGCGAGATACGCAGTATTTT.

The J gene is TRBJ2-2, the V gene TRBV20-1; no definite D call. The germline CDR1 and CDR2 sequences are DFQATT and SNEGSKA (reference sequence). The CDR3 runs to 11 residues. V was pared by 1 base and J by 8 bases, with 5 bases between. The CDR3 DNA reads as TGCAGTGCTAGAGTCGGAGGGGAGCTGTTTTTT. Translating it yields CSARVGGELFF.

The V gene is TRBV27, the J gene TRBJ2-7; 11 bases agree with TRBD1. Germline CDR1 MNHEY, CDR2 SMNVEV (reference sequence). CDR3 size: 13 residues. V was pared by 3 bases and J by 5 bases, with 0 bases of the junction left unmatched. The CDR3 loop is CASSLDRGHEQYF. Written as DNA, the CDR3 is TGTGCCAGCAGTTTGGACAGGGGGCACGAGCAGTACTTC.

The chain combines TRBV13 with TRBJ2-1; TRBD2 matches at 9 bases. The CDR3 runs 18 residues. Germline values: CDR1 PRHDT, CDR2 FYEKMQ (reference sequence). Trimming took 3 bases from V and 2 from J; bases not matched to a gene: 11. CDR3 residues: CASSLGTSREGAYNEQFF. Written as DNA, the CDR3 is TGTGCCAGCAGCTTGGGGACTAGCAGGGAAGGAGCCTACAATGAGCAGTTCTTC.

This chain uses TRBV2 with TRBJ1-2; D is possibly TRBD1 (6 bases). V lost 10 bases to trimming and J lost 5 bases, with 17 bases between them. The CDR3 runs 13 residues. The V gene's germline CDR1 is SNHLY and CDR2 FYNNEI. DNA for the CDR3: TGTGCCATAAGCAGGGGCACCGCATATGGCTACACCTTC. Protein sequence: CAISRGTAYGYTF. Supplemented by reference TRBV2 and TRBJ1-2, the full variable domain reads EPEVTQTPSHQVTQMGQEVILRCVPISNHLYFYWYRQILGQKVEFLVSFYNNEISEKSEIFDDQFSVERPDGSNFTLKIRSTKLEDSAMYFCAISRGTAYGYTFGSGTRLTVV.